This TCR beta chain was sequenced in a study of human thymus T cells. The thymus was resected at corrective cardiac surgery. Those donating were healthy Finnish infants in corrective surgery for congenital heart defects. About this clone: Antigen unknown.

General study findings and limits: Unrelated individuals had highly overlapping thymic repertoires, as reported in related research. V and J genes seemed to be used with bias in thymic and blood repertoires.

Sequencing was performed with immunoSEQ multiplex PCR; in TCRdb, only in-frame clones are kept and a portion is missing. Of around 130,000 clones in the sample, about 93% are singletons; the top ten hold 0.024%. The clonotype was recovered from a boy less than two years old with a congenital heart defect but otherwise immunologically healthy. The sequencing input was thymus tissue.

CDR3 loop: CASRERDRENQPQHF. Here the CDR3 DNA reads TGTGCCAGCAGAGAAAGGGACAGGGAGAATCAGCCCCAGCATTTT. This chain uses TRBV2 with TRBJ1-5; 9 bases are a match to TRBD1. Germline V lookup: CDR1 SNHLY, CDR2 FYNNEI. CDR3 length: 15 residues. The J segment lost 4 bases and the V segment lost 6 bases, leaving 7 bases of the junction unmatched.